The rows below give T cell receptor beta chains drawn from one sample of a study of cytomegalovirus exposure and HLA in healthy donors. Using immunoSEQ multiplex PCR, the repertoire was profiled, and TCRdb retains in-frame clones only, with some absent. The sample shows more than 95,000 clones, roughly a tenth of them seen only once. The sequenced sample consisted of PBMCs. The receptors were gathered from a man in his forties in good health and CMV-seropositive. CDR3s include the opening cysteine and the closing phenylalanine or tryptophan.

CDR3 protein	V gene	J gene
CASSAQGAWEKLFF	TRBV25-1	TRBJ1-4
CASSYDRGDGYTF	TRBV6-5	TRBJ1-2
CASRGQSGNTIYF	TRBV9	TRBJ1-3
CASTTGGNTEAFF	TRBV6-5	TRBJ1-1
CASSTTDNAEKLFF	TRBV5-4	TRBJ1-4
CASSWPGTSGRYEQYF	TRBV27	TRBJ2-7
CASAPPGGGSSYEQYF	TRBV6-6	TRBJ2-7
CSVAGQALNEQFF	TRBV29-1	TRBJ2-1
CASSLNQGSDTQYF	TRBV7-3	TRBJ2-3
CASSEQGTGELFF	TRBV5-4	TRBJ2-2